The rows below give T cell receptor beta chains drawn from one sample of a study of Ad26.COV2.S vaccination and SARS-CoV-2 variants. Assay used: immunoSEQ multiplex PCR; TCRdb lists only in-frame clones, some missing. The sample lists fewer than 900,000 clones, 70% to 90% occurring once. The source was peripheral blood, collected in a trial of Ad26.COV2.S vaccine versus placebo. The receptor set was obtained from a person between 18 and 65 years old who received the Ad26.COV2.S COVID-19 vaccine or a placebo. Each CDR3 is given with its conserved first and last residue. The order of the fields is CDR3 length, clone size, V gene, D gene, J gene, CDR3 DNA, CDR3 protein. D genes are given only for firm matches. Size values are once, few and many counts, or a class for expanded clones, and some rows have none.

15	.	TRBV4-2	.	TRBJ1-1	TGTGCCAGCAGCCAAGTCTCGATCCGGAACACTGAAGCTTTCTTT	CASSQVSIRNTEAFF
16	.	TRBV27	TRBD1	TRBJ2-1	TGTGCCAGCAGTAGCTCCGGGGACAGGGGAATCGATGAGCAGTTCTTC	CASSSSGDRGIDEQFF
12	.	TRBV5-1	.	TRBJ2-1	TGCGCCAGCAGCTTTGCAGGTTCCGTGCAGTTCTTC	CASSFAGSVQFF
14	once	TRBV19	.	TRBJ2-2	TGTGCCACCCGTGTAGACATTCGGAACGGGGAGCTGTTTTTT	CATRVDIRNGELFF
13	.	TRBV4-1	TRBD1	TRBJ2-2	TGCGCCAGCCGCGACAGGGACACCGGGGAGCTGTTTTTT	CASRDRDTGELFF
13	once	TRBV3-1/TRBV3-2	TRBD1	TRBJ1-4	TGTGCCAGCACCAGGGGGGGGCTCGAAAAACTGTTTTTT	CASTRGGLEKLFF
14	.	TRBV19	.	TRBJ1-5	TGTGCCAGTAGTATCATAGATAGCAATCAGCCCCAGCATTTT	CASSIIDSNQPQHF
14	.	TRBV4-3	TRBD1	TRBJ1-1	TGCGCCAGCAGCCAACCTGACAGGGGCACTGAAGCTTTCTTT	CASSQPDRGTEAFF
11	.	TRBV4-2	.	TRBJ1-1	TGTGCCAGCAGCCAAGAGAGCGAAGCTTTCTTT	CASSQESEAFF
16	.	TRBV5-1	.	TRBJ2-1	TGTGCCAGCAGCTTGGGAGGACAACTTCCCTACAATGAGCAGTTCTTC	CASSLGGQLPYNEQFF
17	.	TRBV10-3	TRBD1	TRBJ2-1	TGTGCCATCAGTGGGGGTGACGGGACAGGGGAACTTTTTGAGCAGTTCTTC	CAISGGDGTGELFEQFF
13	.	TRBV7-2	.	TRBJ2-7	TGTGCCAGCAGCTTATCGTACTCCTACGAGCAGTACTTC	CASSLSYSYEQYF
13	.	TRBV12-3/TRBV12-4	.	TRBJ1-4	TGTGCCAGCAGTTTCAGGGGAGGTGAAAAACTGTTTTTT	CASSFRGGEKLFF
14	.	TRBV6-6	TRBD1	TRBJ1-2	TGTGCCAGCACCAGGGGGCAGGGGTACTATGGCTACACCTTC	CASTRGQGYYGYTF
14	.	TRBV7-3	TRBD2	TRBJ2-1	TGTGCCAGCAGCTTACTAGCGGGATCCAATGAGCAGTTCTTC	CASSLLAGSNEQFF
15	.	TRBV3-1/TRBV3-2	.	TRBJ1-1	TGTGCCAGCAGCCCTATCCGGGTTATGAACACTGAAGCTTTCTTT	CASSPIRVMNTEAFF
14	.	TRBV5-8	.	TRBJ1-5	TGTGCCAGCAGCTCAGCCTATAGCAATCAGCCCCAGCATTTT	CASSSAYSNQPQHF
15	.	TRBV25-1	.	TRBJ2-1	TGTGCCAGCAGTGAACCTAAAAGCTCCTACAATGAGCAGTTCTTC	CASSEPKSSYNEQFF
15	.	TRBV6-1	.	TRBJ2-1	TGTGCCAGCAGTGACAGCGAGGGTAACCTCGCCGGGCAGTTCTTC	CASSDSEGNLAGQFF
14	.	TRBV19	TRBD1	TRBJ2-3	TGTGCCAGTAGTATTGACAGGGGCACAGATACGCAGTATTTT	CASSIDRGTDTQYF
16	.	TRBV3-1/TRBV3-2	TRBD1	TRBJ2-1	TGTGCCAGCAGCCAAGGGCAGGGGGCGATTCAAAATGAGCAGTTCTTC	CASSQGQGAIQNEQFF
15	.	TRBV24-1	TRBD1	TRBJ2-5	TGTGCCACCAGTGACTCTAGGGACAGCAGGGAGACCCAGTACTTC	CATSDSRDSRETQYF
14	.	TRBV7-9	.	TRBJ1-5	TGTGCCAGCAGCGCACAGGGCACGGGTCAGCCCCAGCATTTT	CASSAQGTGQPQHF
14	.	TRBV19	TRBD1	TRBJ2-7	TGTGCCAGTAGTCATAAGACAGGGGTGGTCGAGCAGTACTTC	CASSHKTGVVEQYF
14	.	TRBV4-2	TRBD2	TRBJ2-3	TGTGCCAGCAGCCGAAGCGGGAACCCAGATACGCAGTATTTT	CASSRSGNPDTQYF
16	.	TRBV21-1	.	TRBJ1-5	TGTGCCAGCAGCAAGAAAAAGGCAGGGCCCTATCAGCCCCAGCATTTT	CASSKKKAGPYQPQHF
14	.	TRBV2	TRBD2	TRBJ2-7	TGTGCCAGCAGCATAGCGGGGGGTACCTACGAGCAGTACTTC	CASSIAGGTYEQYF
15	.	TRBV7-9	.	TRBJ1-2	TGTGCCAGCAGTAACCCCGGGACCCAGAAAGGGGGCTACACCTTC	CASSNPGTQKGGYTF
12	.	TRBV6-5	.	TRBJ1-1	TGTGCCAGCACTTCAGCCGACAGGCTTGCTTTCTTT	CASTSADRLAFF
14	.	TRBV30	TRBD1	TRBJ1-6	TGTGCCTGGGTAGGGGGCGCGGGTAATTCACCCCTCCACTTT	CAWVGGAGNSPLHF
15	.	TRBV2	TRBD1	TRBJ2-2	TGTGCCAGCAGTCAGGACAGGGCGAACACCGGGGAGCTGTTTTTT	CASSQDRANTGELFF
12	few	TRBV5-4	.	TRBJ1-2	TGTGCCAGCCTCGGGGACAACTATGGCTACACCTTC	CASLGDNYGYTF
17	.	TRBV3-1/TRBV3-2	TRBD1	TRBJ2-6	TGTGCCAGCAGCCAGCTCGTCGACAGGGTTGGGGCCAACGTCCTGACTTTC	CASSQLVDRVGANVLTF
15	.	TRBV4-3	TRBD2	TRBJ2-7	TGCGCCAGCAGCCAAGAAGTGCGGGGGGTCTACGAGCAGTACTTC	CASSQEVRGVYEQYF
16	.	TRBV14	.	TRBJ2-2	TGTGCCAGCAGCCAAGAAACAACTGGAAACACCGGGGAGCTGTTTTTT	CASSQETTGNTGELFF
15	.	TRBV24-1	.	TRBJ2-1	TGTGCCACCAGTGACCCCGGAACTAGAAACAATGAGCAGTTCTTC	CATSDPGTRNNEQFF
15	.	TRBV6-1	.	TRBJ2-7	TGTGCCAGCAGTGAAGGATACGGAAGCTCCTACGAGCAGTACTTC	CASSEGYGSSYEQYF
14	.	TRBV10-3	.	TRBJ1-5	TGTGCCATCAGGGGGGACGGAATCAATCAGCCCCAGCATTTT	CAIRGDGINQPQHF
12	.	TRBV11-2	TRBD1	TRBJ2-1	TGTGCCAGCACCAACTCCGAGACAGGGAAGTTCTTC	CASTNSETGKFF
14	.	TRBV7-9	.	TRBJ1-1	TGTGCCAGCAGCTTAGGGGGGTTGAACACTGAAGCTTTCTTT	CASSLGGLNTEAFF
13	.	TRBV30	.	TRBJ1-3	TGTGCCTGGAGTCAACACTCTGGAAACACCATATATTTT	CAWSQHSGNTIYF
16	once	TRBV5-1	.	TRBJ1-3	TGCGCCAGCAGCTTGGAGGGCAGGAACTCTGGAAACACCATATATTTT	CASSLEGRNSGNTIYF
13	.	TRBV19	.	TRBJ1-1	TGTGCCATAAGAGACAGGATCAACACTGAAGCTTTCTTT	CAIRDRINTEAFF
15	few	TRBV7-9	TRBD1	TRBJ1-1	TGTGCCAGCAGCTTGCGACAGGGTCGGAACACTGAAGCTTTCTTT	CASSLRQGRNTEAFF
16	.	TRBV6-1	.	TRBJ2-7	TGTGCCAGCAGTGAAGCTTCAGCGTGGAGCTCCTACGAGCAGTACTTC	CASSEASAWSSYEQYF
15	.	TRBV7-2	TRBD2	TRBJ2-5	TGTGCCAGCAGCTTAGCTTCTAGCGGCCAAGAGACCCAGTACTTC	CASSLASSGQETQYF
13	.	TRBV6-5	.	TRBJ2-6	TGTGCCAGTCAGGGATCTGGGGCCAACGTCCTGACTTTC	CASQGSGANVLTF
13	.	TRBV7-9	.	TRBJ1-2	TGTGCCAGCAGCCACCCCGGCATCTATGGCTACACCTTC	CASSHPGIYGYTF
14	.	TRBV18	.	TRBJ2-4	TGTGCCAGCTCACCAATCGTGGGGATCGACATTCAGTACTTC	CASSPIVGIDIQYF